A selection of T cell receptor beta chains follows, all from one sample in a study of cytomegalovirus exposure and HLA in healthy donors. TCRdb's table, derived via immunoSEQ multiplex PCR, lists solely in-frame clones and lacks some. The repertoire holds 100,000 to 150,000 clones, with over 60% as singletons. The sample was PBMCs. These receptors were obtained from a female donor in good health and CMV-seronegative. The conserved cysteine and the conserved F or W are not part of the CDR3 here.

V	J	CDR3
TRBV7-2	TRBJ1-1	ASKYISYPEAF
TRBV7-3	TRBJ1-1	ASSRNRDTNTEAF
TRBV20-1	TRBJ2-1	SARPYNEQF
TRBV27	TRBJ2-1	ASSSASSRNEQF
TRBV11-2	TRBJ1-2	ASSFGVGGQPYGYT
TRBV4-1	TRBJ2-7	ASSQTATGTPDYEQY
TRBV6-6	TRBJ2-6	ASSSAGGAGANGLT
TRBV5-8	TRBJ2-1	ASSLIAPAGVNNEQF
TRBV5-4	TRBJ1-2	ASSLGQYGYT
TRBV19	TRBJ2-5	ATSGWREETQY
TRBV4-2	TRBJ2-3	ASSQEFAPRTDTQY
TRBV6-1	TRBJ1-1	ASSELGDTGTEAF
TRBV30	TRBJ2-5	AWSVGETQY
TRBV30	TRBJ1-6	AWKRGPGSPLH
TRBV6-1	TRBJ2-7	ASRRDRGIYEQY
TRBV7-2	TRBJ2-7	ASSLVRGGVEQY
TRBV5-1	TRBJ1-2	ASSYGRGANYGYT
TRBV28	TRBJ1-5	ASSDTLNQPQH
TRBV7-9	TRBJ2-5	ASSLGPAGVVVQETQY
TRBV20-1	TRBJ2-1	SAILVNEQF
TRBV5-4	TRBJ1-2	ASSLDTNYGYT
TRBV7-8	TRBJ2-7	ASSSQGASEQY
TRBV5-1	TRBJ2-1	ASSFRDRERGEQF
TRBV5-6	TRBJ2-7	ASSYEGSPLPNEQY
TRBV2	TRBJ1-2	ASMEDSLTYGYT
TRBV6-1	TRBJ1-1	ASSPQGRGSEAF
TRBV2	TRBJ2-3	ASTTGGDTQY
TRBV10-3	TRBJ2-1	AISETSGRFGEQF
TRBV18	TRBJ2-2	ASSPDTGELF
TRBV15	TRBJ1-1	ATSSAGGPLNTEAF
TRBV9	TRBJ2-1	ASSVVAGAGASLVIEQF
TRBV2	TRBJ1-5	ASSDGRGNQPQH
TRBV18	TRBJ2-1	ASSLRQGEGGYNEQF
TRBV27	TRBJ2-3	ASSLAGGAPDTQY
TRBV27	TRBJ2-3	ASSLWGLGQSTDTQY
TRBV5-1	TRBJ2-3	ASRLTSRLEDTQY
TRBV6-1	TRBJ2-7	ASSDRDRTYEQY
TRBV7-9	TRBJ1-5	ASSSSEEPYQPQH
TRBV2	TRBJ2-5	ASSDGLGETQY
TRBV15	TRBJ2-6	ATSRDRGPAGANVLT
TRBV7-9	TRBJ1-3	SSSQGKGARGLSGNTIY
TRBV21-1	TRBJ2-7	ASNRTFSYEQY